A selection of T cell receptor beta chains follows, all from one sample in a study of cytomegalovirus exposure and HLA in healthy donors. TCRdb's table, derived via immunoSEQ multiplex PCR, lists solely in-frame clones and lacks some. The sample has 150,000 or so clones; approximately 80% are singletons. Sample: PBMCs. These receptors came from a male donor in good health and CMV-seropositive. CDR3s include the opening cysteine and the closing phenylalanine or tryptophan. The order of the fields is J gene, clone size, D gene, V gene, CDR3 protein, CDR3 DNA. A D gene is named only where the DNA matches it firmly. The size entry is marked missing in some rows and otherwise reads once, few, many or a size class.

>TRBJ2-3|.|.|TRBV12-5
CASGEGGPTDTQYF
TGTGCTAGTGGAGAAGGAGGGCCAACAGATACGCAGTATTTT
>TRBJ2-3|.|TRBD2|TRBV5-1
CASRVELAVTDTQYF
TGCGCCAGCCGGGTGGAACTAGCGGTCACAGATACGCAGTATTTT
>TRBJ1-5|.|.|TRBV6-5
CASSYSYGDNQPQHF
TGTGCCAGCAGTTACTCGTACGGAGACAATCAGCCCCAGCATTTT
>TRBJ1-3|few|.|TRBV21-1
CASSKPSDRFYMGNTIYF
TGTGCCAGCAGCAAACCATCGGACAGGTTTTATATGGGAAACACCATATATTTT
>TRBJ1-4|.|TRBD1|TRBV18
CASSVEAGGLGKLFF
TGTGCCAGCTCAGTTGAAGCAGGGGGATTGGGAAAACTGTTTTTT
>TRBJ2-7|.|.|TRBV27
CASSSLAFGATYEQYF
TGTGCCAGCAGTTCTCTAGCGTTTGGCGCCACCTACGAGCAGTACTTC
>TRBJ2-3|.|.|TRBV20-1
CSWFPGDTQYF
TGCAGTTGGTTTCCAGGCGATACGCAGTATTTT
>TRBJ1-4|.|.|TRBV28
CASSPERDWSNEKLFF
TGTGCCAGCAGCCCGGAGCGGGACTGGAGTAATGAAAAACTGTTTTTT
>TRBJ2-1|.|TRBD2|TRBV4-1
CASSLAGDIDEQFF
TGCGCCAGCAGCCTAGCGGGAGATATCGATGAGCAGTTCTTC
>TRBJ2-1|.|TRBD2|TRBV18
CASSPPGTSGRGGYNEQFF
TGTGCCAGCTCACCACCAGGGACTAGCGGGAGGGGCGGCTACAATGAGCAGTTCTTC
>TRBJ2-5|once|TRBD2|TRBV28
CASSGGLAGVQETQYF
TGTGCCAGCAGTGGGGGACTAGCGGGAGTACAAGAGACCCAGTACTTC
>TRBJ1-2|.|.|TRBV19
CASRVRANYGYTF
TGTGCCAGTCGGGTCCGAGCTAACTATGGCTACACCTTC
>TRBJ2-2|.|.|TRBV5-6
CASSLAGQTTGELFF
TGTGCCAGCAGCTTGGCCGGACAGACTACCGGGGAGCTGTTTTTT
>TRBJ2-7|.|TRBD1|TRBV11-2
CASSDPGTGLSYEQYF
TGTGCCAGCAGCGATCCCGGGACAGGGCTGTCCTACGAGCAGTACTTC
>TRBJ2-7|once|.|TRBV6-5
CASSYTRAGEQYF
TGTGCCAGCAGTTATACCAGGGCAGGCGAGCAGTACTTC
>TRBJ1-3|.|.|TRBV10-3
CAISSRGASGNTIYF
TGTGCCATCAGTTCCCGCGGTGCTTCTGGAAACACCATATATTTT
>TRBJ1-5|.|.|TRBV6-4
CATHRSRWDQPQHF
TGTGCCACCCACAGGTCACGATGGGATCAGCCCCAGCATTTT
>TRBJ1-2|.|TRBD1|TRBV27
CASSILTGGGYGYTF
TGTGCCAGCAGCATCCTTACAGGGGGCGGGTATGGCTACACCTTC
>TRBJ2-1|.|.|TRBV15
CATTSSGSGYNEQFF
TGTGCCACCACCTCCTCGGGTAGCGGTTACAATGAGCAGTTCTTC
>TRBJ1-1|once|.|TRBV27
CASSRVWDTEAFF
TGTGCCAGCTCGAGGGTGTGGGACACTGAAGCTTTCTTT
>TRBJ2-5|.|TRBD1|TRBV5-1
CASSSGTGSGETQYF
TGCGCCAGCAGCTCCGGGACAGGCTCAGGGGAGACCCAGTACTTC
>TRBJ2-1|.|TRBD2|TRBV2
CASSALPTSGTNNEQFF
TGTGCCAGCAGTGCCCTCCCGACTAGCGGGACGAACAATGAGCAGTTCTTC
>TRBJ2-5|few|TRBD2|TRBV14
CASSAGLAGVPTQYF
TGTGCCAGCAGTGCTGGACTAGCGGGAGTACCAACCCAGTACTTC
>TRBJ2-7|.|.|TRBV28
CASSFPEMRSGTTYEQYF
TGTGCCAGCAGTTTCCCCGAAATGAGGAGCGGGACAACCTACGAGCAGTACTTC
>TRBJ2-5|.|.|TRBV23-1
CASWSRRKTQYF
TGCGCCAGCTGGAGCCGACGAAAGACCCAGTACTTC
>TRBJ1-1|.|.|TRBV5-1
CASSLARSQGNTEAFF
TGCGCCAGCAGCTTGGCCCGCTCGCAGGGGAACACTGAAGCTTTCTTT
>TRBJ2-3|.|TRBD2|TRBV13
CASSLSGRSTDTQYF
TGTGCCAGCAGCTTAAGCGGGAGGAGCACAGATACGCAGTATTTT
>TRBJ1-1|.|.|TRBV28
CASSFMEGYGTEAFF
TGTGCCAGCAGTTTTATGGAGGGGTATGGCACTGAAGCTTTCTTT
>TRBJ2-7|few|TRBD2|TRBV6-1
CASSELREGEQYF
TGTGCCAGCAGTGAACTGCGGGAGGGCGAGCAGTACTTC
>TRBJ1-6|.|.|TRBV30
CAWTGEGGNNSPLHF
TGTGCCTGGACCGGGGAGGGGGGAAATAATTCACCCCTCCACTTT
>TRBJ1-4|.|.|TRBV30
CAWSRTRVIVNEKLFF
TGTGCCTGGAGCCGGACGAGGGTAATTGTTAATGAAAAACTGTTTTTT
>TRBJ1-1|.|TRBD1|TRBV6-5
CASSRYQGGNTEAFF
TGTGCCAGCAGTCGATACCAGGGGGGGAACACTGAAGCTTTCTTT